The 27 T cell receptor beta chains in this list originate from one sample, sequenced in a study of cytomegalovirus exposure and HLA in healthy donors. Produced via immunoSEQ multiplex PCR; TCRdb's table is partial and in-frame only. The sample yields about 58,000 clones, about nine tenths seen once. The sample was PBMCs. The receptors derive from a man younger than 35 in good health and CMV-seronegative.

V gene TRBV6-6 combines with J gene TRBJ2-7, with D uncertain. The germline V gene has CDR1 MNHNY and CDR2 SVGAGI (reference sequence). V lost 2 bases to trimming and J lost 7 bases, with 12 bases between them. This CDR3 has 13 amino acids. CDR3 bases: TGTGCCAGCAGTTACGTGGCTCCAGGAGAGCAGTACTTC. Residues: CASSYVAPGEQYF.

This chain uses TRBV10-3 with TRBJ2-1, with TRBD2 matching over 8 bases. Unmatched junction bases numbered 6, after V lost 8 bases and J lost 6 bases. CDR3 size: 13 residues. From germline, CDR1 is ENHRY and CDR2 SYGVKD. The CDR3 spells CAISAGALNEQFF. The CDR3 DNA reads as TGTGCCATCTCAGCGGGGGCTCTCAATGAGCAGTTCTTC.

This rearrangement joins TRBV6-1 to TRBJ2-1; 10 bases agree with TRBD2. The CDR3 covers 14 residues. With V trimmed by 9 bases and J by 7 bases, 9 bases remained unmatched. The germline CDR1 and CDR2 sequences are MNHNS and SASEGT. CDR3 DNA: TGTGCCAGTACCCAACAACTAGCGGGGAATGAGCAGTTCTTC. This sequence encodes CASTQQLAGNEQFF.

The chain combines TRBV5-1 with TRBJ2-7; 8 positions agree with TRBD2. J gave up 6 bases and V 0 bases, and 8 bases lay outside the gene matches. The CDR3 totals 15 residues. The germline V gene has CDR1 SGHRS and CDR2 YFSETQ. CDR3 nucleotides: TGCGCCAGCAGCTTGGAGGGACTAGGAAGGTTCGAGCAGTACTTC. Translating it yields CASSLEGLGRFEQYF.

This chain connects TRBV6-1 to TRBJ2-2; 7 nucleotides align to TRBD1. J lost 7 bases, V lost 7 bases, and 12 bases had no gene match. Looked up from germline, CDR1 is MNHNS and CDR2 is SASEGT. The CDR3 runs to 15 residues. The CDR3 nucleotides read TGTGCCAGCAAGCTACAGGGGTGGGACGACGGGGAGCTGTTTTTT. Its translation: CASKLQGWDDGELFF.

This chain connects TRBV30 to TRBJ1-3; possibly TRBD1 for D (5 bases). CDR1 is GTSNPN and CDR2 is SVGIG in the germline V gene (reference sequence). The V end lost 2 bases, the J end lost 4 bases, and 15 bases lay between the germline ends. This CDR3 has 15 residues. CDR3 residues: CAWSLAGVGGNTIYF. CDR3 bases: TGTGCCTGGAGTCTCGCGGGGGTGGGAGGAAACACCATATATTTT.

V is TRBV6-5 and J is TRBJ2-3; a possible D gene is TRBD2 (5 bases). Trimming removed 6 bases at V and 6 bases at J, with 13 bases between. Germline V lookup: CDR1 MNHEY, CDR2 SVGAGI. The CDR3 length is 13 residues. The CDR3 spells CASSPNRGDTQYF. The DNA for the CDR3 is TGTGCCAGCAGCCCCAACCGCGGGGATACGCAGTATTTT.

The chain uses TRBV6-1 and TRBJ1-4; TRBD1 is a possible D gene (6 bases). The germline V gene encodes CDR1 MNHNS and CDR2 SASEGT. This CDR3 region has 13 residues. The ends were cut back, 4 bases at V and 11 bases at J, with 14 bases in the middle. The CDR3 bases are TGTGCCAGCAGTGGAGGACAGTATTGGAAACTGTTTTTT. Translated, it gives CASSGGQYWKLFF.

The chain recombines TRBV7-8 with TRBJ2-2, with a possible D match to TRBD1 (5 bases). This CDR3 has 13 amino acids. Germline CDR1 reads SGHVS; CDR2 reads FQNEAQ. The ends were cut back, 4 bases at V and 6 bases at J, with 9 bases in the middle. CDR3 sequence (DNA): TGTGCCAGCAGCTCTCGGACACCCGGGGAGCTGTTTTTT. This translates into CASSSRTPGELFF.

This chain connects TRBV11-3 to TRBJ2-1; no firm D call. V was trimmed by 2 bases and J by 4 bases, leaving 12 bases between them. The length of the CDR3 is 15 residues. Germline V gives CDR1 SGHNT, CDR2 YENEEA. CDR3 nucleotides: TGTGCCAGCAGCTTATCCGACGGAGCGTACAATGAGCAGTTCTTC. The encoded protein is CASSLSDGAYNEQFF.

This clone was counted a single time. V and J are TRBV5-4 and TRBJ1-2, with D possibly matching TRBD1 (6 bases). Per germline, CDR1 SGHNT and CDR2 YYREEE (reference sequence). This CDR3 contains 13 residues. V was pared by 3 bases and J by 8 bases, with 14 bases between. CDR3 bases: TGTGCCAGCAGCTCCACGGGGGGGGGCGGCTACACCTTC. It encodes CASSSTGGGGYTF.

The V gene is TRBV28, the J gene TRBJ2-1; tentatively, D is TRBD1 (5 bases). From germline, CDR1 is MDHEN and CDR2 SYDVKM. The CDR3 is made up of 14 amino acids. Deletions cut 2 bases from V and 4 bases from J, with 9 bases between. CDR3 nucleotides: TGTGCCAGCAGTTTACGGGCAGGGTACAATGAGCAGTTCTTC. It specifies CASSLRAGYNEQFF.

The CDR3 nucleotides are TGTGCCAGCAGACGAGCGAGACTAGCGGGAAATGAGCAGTTCTTC. It yields the protein CASRRARLAGNEQFF. The chain has TRBV2 and TRBJ2-1, with TRBD2 matching over 11 bases. The V segment lost 6 bases and the J segment 7 bases; nucleotides outside the gene matches: 8. This CDR3 region has 15 residues. Germline V gene sequence: CDR1 SNHLY, CDR2 FYNNEI.

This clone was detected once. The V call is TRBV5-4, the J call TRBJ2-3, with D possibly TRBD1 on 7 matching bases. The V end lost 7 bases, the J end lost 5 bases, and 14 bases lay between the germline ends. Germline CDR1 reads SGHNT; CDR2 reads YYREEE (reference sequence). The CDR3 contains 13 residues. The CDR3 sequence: CASGDREEDTQYF. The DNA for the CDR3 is TGTGCCAGCGGCGACAGGGAGGAAGATACGCAGTATTTT.

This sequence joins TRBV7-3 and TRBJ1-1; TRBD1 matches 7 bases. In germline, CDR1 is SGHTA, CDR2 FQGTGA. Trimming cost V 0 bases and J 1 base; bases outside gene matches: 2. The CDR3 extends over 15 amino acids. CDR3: CASSLTGTANTEAFF. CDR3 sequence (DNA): TGTGCCAGCAGCTTAACCGGGACAGCGAACACTGAAGCTTTCTTT.

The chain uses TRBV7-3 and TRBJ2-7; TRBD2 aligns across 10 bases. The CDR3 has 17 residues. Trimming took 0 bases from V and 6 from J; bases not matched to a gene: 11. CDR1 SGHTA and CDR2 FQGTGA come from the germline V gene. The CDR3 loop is CASSLTPAGGPTAEQYF. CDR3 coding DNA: TGTGCCAGCAGCTTAACCCCAGCGGGAGGGCCTACGGCCGAGCAGTACTTC.

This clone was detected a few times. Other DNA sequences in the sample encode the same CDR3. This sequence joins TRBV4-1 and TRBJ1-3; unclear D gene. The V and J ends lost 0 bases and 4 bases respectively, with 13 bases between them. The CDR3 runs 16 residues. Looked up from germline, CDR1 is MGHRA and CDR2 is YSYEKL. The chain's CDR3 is CASSQDPGDSGNTIYF. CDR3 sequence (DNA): TGCGCCAGCAGCCAAGACCCCGGGGATAGCGGAAACACCATATATTTT.

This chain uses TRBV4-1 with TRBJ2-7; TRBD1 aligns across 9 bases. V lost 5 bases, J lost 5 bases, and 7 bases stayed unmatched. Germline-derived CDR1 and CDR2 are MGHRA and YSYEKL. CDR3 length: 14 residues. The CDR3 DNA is TGCGCCAGCAGCATCAACAGGGGGCGCAACGAGCAGTACTTC. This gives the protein CASSINRGRNEQYF.

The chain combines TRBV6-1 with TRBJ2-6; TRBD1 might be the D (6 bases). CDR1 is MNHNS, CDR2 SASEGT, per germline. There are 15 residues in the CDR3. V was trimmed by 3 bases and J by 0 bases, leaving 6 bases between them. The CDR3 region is CASSDRGSGANVLTF. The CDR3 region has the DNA TGTGCCAGCAGTGACAGGGGCTCTGGGGCCAACGTCCTGACTTTC.

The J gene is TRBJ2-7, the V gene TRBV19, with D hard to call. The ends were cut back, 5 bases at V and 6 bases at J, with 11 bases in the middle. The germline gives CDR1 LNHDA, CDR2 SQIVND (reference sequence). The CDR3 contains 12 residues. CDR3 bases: TGTGCCAGTAGTGACGCGGCGGCCGAGCAGTACTTC. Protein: CASSDAAAEQYF.

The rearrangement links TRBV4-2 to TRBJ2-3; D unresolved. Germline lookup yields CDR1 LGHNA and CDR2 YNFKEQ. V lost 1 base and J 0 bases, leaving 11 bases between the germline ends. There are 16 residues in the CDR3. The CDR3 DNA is TGTGCCAGCAGCCAAGGGGCGCTAACTAGCACAGATACGCAGTATTTT. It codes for CASSQGALTSTDTQYF.

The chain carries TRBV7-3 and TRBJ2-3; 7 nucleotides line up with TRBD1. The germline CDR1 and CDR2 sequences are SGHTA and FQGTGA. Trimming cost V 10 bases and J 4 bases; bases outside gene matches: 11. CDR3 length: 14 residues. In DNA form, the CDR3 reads TGTGCCACCCAACCGATAACAGGGGCAGATACGCAGTATTTT. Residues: CATQPITGADTQYF.

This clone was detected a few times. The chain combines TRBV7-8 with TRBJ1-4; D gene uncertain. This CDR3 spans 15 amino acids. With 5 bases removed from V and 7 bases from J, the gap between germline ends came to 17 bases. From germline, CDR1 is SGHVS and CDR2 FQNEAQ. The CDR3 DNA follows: TGTGCCAGCAGCCACGCCATCGGGATAAGTGAAAAACTGTTTTTT. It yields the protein CASSHAIGISEKLFF. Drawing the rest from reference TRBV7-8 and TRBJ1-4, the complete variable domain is GAGVSQSPRYKVAKRGQDVALRCDPISGHVSLFWYQQALGQGPEFLTYFQNEAQLDKSGLPSDRFFAERPEGSVSTLKIQRTQQEDSAVYLCASSHAIGISEKLFFGSGTQLSVL.

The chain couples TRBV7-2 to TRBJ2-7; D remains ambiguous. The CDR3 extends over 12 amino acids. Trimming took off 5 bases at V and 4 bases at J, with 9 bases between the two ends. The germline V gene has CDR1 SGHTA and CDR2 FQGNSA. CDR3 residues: CASSQVGYEQYF. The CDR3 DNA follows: TGTGCCAGCAGCCAAGTCGGTTACGAGCAGTACTTC.

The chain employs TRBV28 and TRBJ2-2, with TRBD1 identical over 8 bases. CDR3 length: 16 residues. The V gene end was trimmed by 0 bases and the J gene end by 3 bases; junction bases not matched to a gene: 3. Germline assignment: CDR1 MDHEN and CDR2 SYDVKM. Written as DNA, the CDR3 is TGTGCCAGCAGTTTATGGGACAGGGTGGACACCGGGGAGCTGTTTTTT. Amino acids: CASSLWDRVDTGELFF.

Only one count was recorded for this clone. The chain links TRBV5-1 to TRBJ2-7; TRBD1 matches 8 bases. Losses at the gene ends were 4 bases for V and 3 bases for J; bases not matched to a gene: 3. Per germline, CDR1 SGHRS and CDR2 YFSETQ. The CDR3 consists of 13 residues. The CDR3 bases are TGCGCCAGCAGCCGGGACAGGCTCTACGAGCAGTACTTC. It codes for CASSRDRLYEQYF.

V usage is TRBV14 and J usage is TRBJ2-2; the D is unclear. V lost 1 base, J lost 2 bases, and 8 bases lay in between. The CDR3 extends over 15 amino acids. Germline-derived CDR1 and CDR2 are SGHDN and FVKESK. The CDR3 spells CASSQVGLNTGELFF. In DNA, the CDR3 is TGTGCCAGCAGCCAAGTTGGCCTCAACACCGGGGAGCTGTTTTTT.